At least ten counts were recorded for the clone carrying this T cell receptor (beta chain). The antigen is not known. Used for diagnoses were clinical symptoms, serum thyroxine and TRAb, thyroid ultrasound and orbital computed tomography. TCR beta CDR3 regions were amplified from RNA transcripts. HTBI primers were employed in a first-round RT-PCR of the TCR CDR3. TCRdb itself ran the multiplex PCR reads through MiXCR, one entry per CDR3 protein. Of about 300,000 distinct CDR3 sequences listed, 16% are singletons. This sample is drawn from a study of T cells in Graves' hyperthyroidism and ophthalmopathy. Study observations and caveats: The model forecast ophthalmopathy, anticipating it by a median about 7 months before onset.

CDR3 length: 13 residues. CDR1 is SNHLY and CDR2 is FYNNEI in the germline V gene. Trimming pared 4 bases from V and 2 bases from J, leaving 8 bases between. The source of this sequence is a man in his thirties or forties with Graves' hyperthyroidism. The chain couples TRBV2 to TRBJ1-2; tentatively, D is TRBD1 (6 bases). The sample comprised blood. CDR3 region: CASSADRNYGYTF. In DNA form, the CDR3 reads TGTGCCAGCAGTGCCGACAGGAACTATGGCTACACCTTC.